The 20 T cell receptor beta chains below all came from one sample that was sequenced in a study of beta chain features in type 1 diabetes. General study results and limits: Moderate yet significant TCRB CDR3 shortening was seen in Type 1 diabetes patients in all four CD4+ subsets.

These TCRs are of unknown antigen specificity. Reverse transcription of all isolated RNA meant that expressed TCRB transcripts were sequenced. Produced via immunoSEQ multiplex PCR; TCRdb's table is partial and in-frame only. The table includes around 650,000 clones, roughly 12% detected once. The source material was naive CD4+ T cells from blood. The receptors stem from a man aged 25-45 years with type 1 diabetes.

V gene TRBV2 combines with J gene TRBJ1-2, with D uncertain. The length of the CDR3 is 11 residues. Germline V CDR1 and CDR2: SNHLY, FYNNEI. V was clipped by 7 bases and J by 2 bases, with 5 bases between them. The CDR3 is CASTPNYGYTF. The CDR3 coding sequence is TGTGCCAGCACTCCAAACTATGGCTACACCTTC. The complete variable domain, with remaining parts taken from reference TRBV2 and TRBJ1-2, reads EPEVTQTPSHQVTQMGQEVILRCVPISNHLYFYWYRQILGQKVEFLVSFYNNEISEKSEIFDDQFSVERPDGSNFTLKIRSTKLEDSAMYFCASTPNYGYTFGSGTRLTVV.

The CDR3 here is CASSSPSDNEQYF. The CDR3 region has the DNA TGTGCCAGCAGCTCCCCCTCGGACAACGAGCAGTACTTC. The chain uses TRBV11-1 and TRBJ2-5, with D perhaps matching TRBD1 (5 bases). The J call may be incorrect, as the DNA end agrees better with TRBJ2-7. Germline loops: CDR1 SGHAT, CDR2 FQDESV (reference sequence). The CDR3 is 13 residues long.

DNA of the CDR3: TGTGCCTGGAGTAGGACAGACCCCTACGAGCAGTACTTC. Amino acids: CAWSRTDPYEQYF. J is TRBJ2-7 and V is TRBV30; D is perhaps TRBD1 (6 bases). Germline V lookup: CDR1 GTSNPN, CDR2 SVGIG (reference sequence). Trimming took 2 bases from V and 2 from J, leaving 10 bases between them. The CDR3 totals 13 residues.

This clone was seen more than once but under ten times. The chain combines TRBV25-1 with TRBJ2-6; D is possibly TRBD1 (5 bases). The ends were cut back, 4 bases at V and 2 bases at J, with 12 bases in the middle. The CDR3 spans 16 residues. Germline V gene data show CDR1 as MGHDK and CDR2 as SYGVNS. DNA of the CDR3: TGTGCCAGCAGTGGACTGAAGGGGACTGGGGCCAACGTCCTGACTTTC. Translation gives CASSGLKGTGANVLTF.

This chain joins TRBV5-1 and TRBJ1-5; 9 bases are a match to TRBD1. Germline CDR1 is SGHRS and CDR2 is YFSETQ. This CDR3 is built from 15 residues. Trimming removed 0 bases from V and 7 bases from J; junction bases left unmatched: 5. The chain's CDR3 is CASSLAGQGSQPQHF. CDR3 DNA: TGCGCCAGCAGCTTGGCTGGACAGGGGTCGCAGCCCCAGCATTTT.

This clone was seen a handful of times. The chain combines TRBV2 with TRBJ2-5, with D possibly being TRBD2 (5 bases). CDR1 SNHLY and CDR2 FYNNEI come from the germline V gene. This CDR3 is built from 14 residues. V lost 10 bases, J lost 1 base, and 16 bases lay in between. CDR3 nucleotide sequence: TGTGCCATAGGGAGAACTAGTAGCCAAGAGACCCAGTACTTC. Its protein is CAIGRTSSQETQYF.

This clone was detected a few times. This chain joins TRBV7-9 and TRBJ2-6, with TRBD1 as a possible D gene (6 bases). Germline CDR1 is SEHNR and CDR2 is FQNEAQ (reference sequence). CDR3 length equals 15 residues. Trimming cost V 5 bases and J 4 bases, with 12 bases left between them. The CDR3 coding sequence is TGTGCCAGCAGCCCCGCAGGGGCCGGGGCCAACGTCCTGACTTTC. Protein: CASSPAGAGANVLTF.

The chain joins TRBV25-1 to TRBJ1-2; 8 bases line up with TRBD1. With V trimmed by 4 bases and J by 4 bases, 11 bases remained unmatched. Germline CDR1 reads MGHDK; CDR2 reads SYGVNS. This CDR3 spans 16 amino acids. DNA of the CDR3: TGTGCCAGCAGTGTCTACTCAGGGGGCAATTCCTATGGCTACACCTTC. It encodes CASSVYSGGNSYGYTF.

The chain uses TRBV29-1 and TRBJ1-1, with no clear D. There are 11 residues in the CDR3. V lost 5 bases to trimming and J lost 3 bases, with 7 bases between them. Looked up from germline, CDR1 is SQVTM and CDR2 is ANQGSEA. The CDR3 protein is CSVFAYTEAFF. CDR3 nucleotide sequence: TGCAGCGTTTTTGCCTACACTGAAGCTTTCTTT.

CDR3 loop: CASSQQVLSADTQYF. The CDR3 region has the DNA TGCGCCAGCAGCCAACAAGTTCTCTCGGCAGATACGCAGTATTTT. V is TRBV4-3 and J is TRBJ2-3; D is uncertain. Germline V lookup: CDR1 LGHNA, CDR2 YSLEER. The CDR3 spans 15 residues. V was trimmed by 2 bases and J by 4 bases, leaving 13 bases between them.

This clone appeared a few times. The chain employs TRBV10-3 and TRBJ2-3; 10 positions match TRBD1. In germline, CDR1 is ENHRY, CDR2 SYGVKD. This CDR3 has 14 residues. The V segment lost 10 bases and the J segment 1 base; nucleotides outside the gene matches: 5. The CDR3 DNA sequence: TGTGCCACCTCCGGACAGGGGGGCACAGATACGCAGTATTTT. This translates into CATSGQGGTDTQYF.

The chain combines TRBV7-2 with TRBJ2-1; TRBD2 agrees at 9 bases. With V trimmed by 5 bases and J by 2 bases, 4 bases remained unmatched. Germline V gene data show CDR1 as SGHTA and CDR2 as FQGNSA. The CDR3 spans 15 residues. CDR3 DNA: TGTGCCAGCAGCCAAGCTAGCGGGGCCTACAATGAGCAGTTCTTC. Residues: CASSQASGAYNEQFF.

This clone has just a few counts. This sequence joins TRBV2 and TRBJ1-2; D uncertain. The CDR3 covers 13 residues. Germline loops: CDR1 SNHLY, CDR2 FYNNEI. V lost 6 bases to trimming and J lost 2 bases, with 10 bases between them. The CDR3 DNA reads TGTGCCAGCAGGGACGACGGAAACTATGGCTACACCTTC. Its translation: CASRDDGNYGYTF.

This clone appeared a few times. V gene TRBV27 combines with J gene TRBJ2-1; D may correspond to TRBD1 or TRBD2 (6 bases each). CDR3 length: 15 residues. Germline values: CDR1 MNHEY, CDR2 SMNVEV (reference sequence). The V end lost 3 bases, the J end lost 9 bases, and 18 bases lay between the germline ends. The CDR3 sequence: CASSFNREQGGEQFF. CDR3 nucleotide sequence: TGTGCCAGCAGTTTTAATAGGGAACAGGGAGGTGAGCAGTTCTTC.

The gene calls are TRBV10-3 and TRBJ1-6, with TRBD1 matching 8 bases. Germline assignment: CDR1 ENHRY and CDR2 SYGVKD. V dropped 10 bases and J dropped 6; count of bases not matched to a gene: 5. The CDR3 sequence is 13 residues long. CDR3 nucleotides: TGTGCCAGCAGAGACAGGGGTAATTCACCCCTCCACTTT. Translation: CASRDRGNSPLHF.

The rearrangement uses TRBV2 and TRBJ1-2; 8 bases map to TRBD1. Germline-derived CDR1 and CDR2 are SNHLY and FYNNEI. CDR3 size: 15 residues. V shed 4 bases and J 5 bases; nucleotides not matched to a gene: 9. The CDR3: CASSGRDRLSYGYTF. CDR3 in DNA: TGTGCCAGCAGTGGTCGGGACAGGTTATCTTATGGCTACACCTTC.

Concerning this clone: Within the sample, other DNA sequences also encode this same CDR3. The chain recombines TRBV7-2 with TRBJ1-6; D remains ambiguous. Trimming shortened V by 5 bases and J by 6 bases, and 5 bases separated the two germline ends. CDR3 size: 12 residues. CDR1 and CDR2 (germline): SGHTA, FQGNSA. The CDR3 sequence: CASSVLNSPLHF. CDR3 sequence (DNA): TGTGCCAGCAGCGTGCTTAATTCACCCCTCCACTTT.

This sequence joins TRBV27 and TRBJ2-5; D remains ambiguous. Trimming pared 0 bases from V and 2 bases from J, leaving 7 bases between. This CDR3 spans 14 amino acids. The V gene's germline CDR1 is MNHEY and CDR2 SMNVEV (reference sequence). CDR3 residues: CASSLSRRQETQYF. The CDR3 bases are TGTGCCAGCAGTTTATCGAGGCGTCAAGAGACCCAGTACTTC.

The V call is TRBV5-1, the J call TRBJ1-5; D not certain. The CDR3 consists of 14 residues. Between the trimmed V and J ends, which lost 0 bases and 3 bases, there was a span of 7 bases. Germline V gives CDR1 SGHRS, CDR2 YFSETQ. The CDR3, as DNA: TGCGCCAGCAGCTTGGCAGGCTTCAATCAGCCCCAGCATTTT. Translated, it gives CASSLAGFNQPQHF.

This chain uses TRBV9 with TRBJ2-7, with 8 bases matching TRBD1. Trimming removed 3 bases from V and 0 bases from J; junction bases left unmatched: 2. Germline values: CDR1 SGDLS, CDR2 YYNGEE. The CDR3 loop spans 14 amino acids. CDR3 amino acids: CASSGQGSSYEQYF. CDR3 bases: TGTGCCAGCAGCGGACAGGGGAGCTCCTACGAGCAGTACTTC.